These 9 T cell receptor beta chains share one sample of origin, sequenced in a study of blood T cell repertoires in COVID-19. Only in-frame clones appear in the TCRdb table, and some are missing; sequencing was by immunoSEQ multiplex PCR. The sample lists about 230,000 clones, roughly 80% occurring once. The specimen was peripheral blood. These receptors came from a woman aged 45-60 years with acute or convalescent COVID-19.

This chain connects TRBV7-9 to TRBJ2-1; 15 nucleotides line up with TRBD2. V trimming: 5 bases; J trimming: 10 bases; junction bases outside the gene matches: 15. There are 18 residues in the CDR3. Germline CDR1 is SEHNR and CDR2 is FQNEAQ (reference sequence). For the CDR3, the DNA is TGTGCCAGCAGCCCTTCCGGGACTAGCGGGGGGTCCTACTCGGAGCAGTTCTTC. Its translation is CASSPSGTSGGSYSEQFF.

The gene calls are TRBV19 and TRBJ1-4; no reliable D call. V lost 3 bases to trimming and J lost 4 bases, with 12 bases between them. CDR1 and CDR2 (germline): LNHDA, SQIVND (reference sequence). The CDR3 is 15 amino acids. DNA for the CDR3: TGTGCCAGTAGTATCAGGACGGAGGATAATGAAAAACTGTTTTTT. It is translated as CASSIRTEDNEKLFF.

The J gene is TRBJ1-1, the V gene TRBV27; D unresolved. Trimming stripped 3 bases from V and 3 bases from J, with 11 bases between. This CDR3 contains 14 residues. Germline CDR1 and CDR2: MNHEY and SMNVEV (reference sequence). CDR3: CASSFGGVDTEAFF. The DNA for the CDR3 is TGTGCCAGCAGTTTTGGCGGGGTGGACACTGAAGCTTTCTTT.

The V gene is TRBV27, the J gene TRBJ2-5, with 7 bases matching TRBD2. J gave up 3 bases and V 2 bases, and 6 bases lay outside the gene matches. The CDR3 extends over 15 amino acids. Germline values: CDR1 MNHEY, CDR2 SMNVEV (reference sequence). CDR3 bases: TGTGCCAGCAGTTTAATTGGGGGGGAGGAAGAGACCCAGTACTTC. It encodes CASSLIGGEEETQYF.

The V gene is TRBV18, the J gene TRBJ2-7, with 11 bases aligning to TRBD2. J lost 7 bases, V lost 5 bases, and 7 bases had no gene match. The germline V gene has CDR1 KGHSH and CDR2 LQKENI. CDR3 length: 14 residues. The CDR3 is CASSATSGTLEQYF. The CDR3 DNA is TGTGCCAGCTCAGCGACTAGCGGGACGCTTGAGCAGTACTTC.

V is TRBV6-5 and J is TRBJ1-1; 7 nucleotides line up with TRBD1. The length of the CDR3 is 12 residues. The junction had 3 bases not matched to a gene; V was cut back by 7 bases and J by 4 bases. In germline, CDR1 is MNHEY, CDR2 SVGAGI. The CDR3 region has the DNA TGTGCCAGCACCCCAGGGGGCACTGAAGCTTTCTTT. Residues: CASTPGGTEAFF.

The V call is TRBV5-1, the J call TRBJ2-4, with unresolved D. The germline V gene has CDR1 SGHRS and CDR2 YFSETQ. The ends were cut back, 0 bases at V and 8 bases at J, with 6 bases in the middle. CDR3 size: 12 residues. CDR3 DNA: TGCGCCAGCAGCTTGGCCCGAGACATTCAGTACTTC. This sequence encodes CASSLARDIQYF.

There are a few counts of this clone. The chain combines TRBV5-1 with TRBJ2-3; 16 bases align to TRBD2. The germline V gene encodes CDR1 SGHRS and CDR2 YFSETQ. With 2 bases clipped from V and 1 base from J, the junction kept 7 bases outside the gene matches. The CDR3 runs to 19 residues. This CDR3 is CASSFLGLAGGPGTDTQYF. The CDR3 DNA is TGCGCCAGCAGCTTCCTGGGACTAGCGGGAGGGCCTGGCACAGATACGCAGTATTTT.

The J gene is TRBJ1-5, the V gene TRBV12-5; no clear D gene. Germline V lookup: CDR1 LGHNT, CDR2 FRNRAP. V was pared by 6 bases and J by 5 bases, with 8 bases between. The CDR3 has 12 amino acids. The CDR3 is CASGISDQPQHF. Written as DNA, the CDR3 is TGTGCTAGTGGGATCTCGGATCAGCCCCAGCATTTT.